Described below is a single TCR beta chain sequence and its context. Germline V CDR1 and CDR2: MNHEY, SVGAGI. Trimming pared 0 bases from V and 8 bases from J, leaving 13 bases between. The CDR3 is made up of 15 amino acids. Reverse transcription of extracted RNA yielded cDNA, which provided the sequencing template. Repertoires were generated with immunoSEQ multiplex PCR, while TCRdb's copy carries only in-frame clones and drops some. Of 120,000 to 150,000 clones in the sample, roughly 86% were seen once. These data originate in a study of CD8+ T cells in alopecia areata. Sample treatment: oral pan-JAK inhibitor, 5-10 mg twice daily.

Sample: CD8+ T cells sorted from blood, taken at week 4, from a patient treated with tofacitinib. The V and J genes are TRBV6-5 and TRBJ1-4; D gene unclear. The receptor was isolated from a human donor with alopecia areata. CDR3 DNA sequence: TGTGCCAGCAGTTACTCCATACGGGCGTCAGAAAAACTGTTTTTT. This codes for CASSYSIRASEKLFF.